This T cell receptor beta chain originates from a study of OX40 agonist ivuxolimab in advanced cancers. At the level of the study: Patients were treated with intravenous ivuxolimab, dosed at 0.01 to 10 mg/kg and infused every 2 weeks. Patients were under 90% male with ages about 20 to 79, mean around 61. Antecedent anti-PD-1, anti-PD-L1 or anti-CTLA-4 therapy was permissible, with about 40% having received some.

Method: immunoSEQ multiplex PCR; TCRdb's copy keeps in-frame clones and lacks some. The table records more than 50,000 clones, roughly 85% of them present only once. The trim removed 0 bases at V and 3 bases at J, leaving 0 bases unmatched. This CDR3 has 16 amino acids. Germline V gene data show CDR1 as KGHSH and CDR2 as LQKENI. This specimen consisted of CD4+ or CD8+ T cells sorted from blood, obtained in a trial of the OX40 agonist ivuxolimab. This clonotype originated in an adult with an advanced solid tumor such as melanoma, head and neck, liver or kidney cancer. The V gene is TRBV18, the J gene TRBJ2-1, with 12 bases matching TRBD2. The DNA for the CDR3 is TGTGCCAGCTCACCACCACTAGCGGGAGGCTACAATGAGCAGTTCTTC. Protein sequence: CASSPPLAGGYNEQFF.